This T cell receptor (beta chain) was documented in a study of T cell clonotyping in hematopoietic cell transplantation. On this clone itself: Antigen: not known.

Between the trimmed V and J ends, which lost 3 bases and 4 bases, there was a span of 18 bases. From germline, CDR1 is SQVTM and CDR2 ANQGSEA. This CDR3 has 15 residues. TCRdb's copy holds only in-frame clones and misses some; the assay was immunoSEQ multiplex PCR. The data hold roughly 44,000 clones, with approximately 95% observed a single time. General study findings and limits: Few recipient clonotypes overlapped donors; over 97% were de novo at given depth. No sorting was done, leaving CD4 and CD8 contributions mixed. Recipient TCR diversity dropped after transplant; expanded clonotypes rose from day 30 to 180. Graft donor and pretransplant recipient Inverse Simpson Index values predicted broader posttransplant TCR diversity.

The chain joins TRBV29-1 to TRBJ1-1, with a possible D match to TRBD1 (6 bases). Material for sequencing was peripheral blood mononuclear cells. The clonotype originates from a man aged 25 to 40 in good health. Some clones in this sample may be carry-over from other donors' samples. CDR3 DNA sequence: TGCAGCGTTGAGCAGGGAGGGGGAGGGGGCACTGAAGCTTTCTTT. Protein product: CSVEQGGGGGTEAFF.